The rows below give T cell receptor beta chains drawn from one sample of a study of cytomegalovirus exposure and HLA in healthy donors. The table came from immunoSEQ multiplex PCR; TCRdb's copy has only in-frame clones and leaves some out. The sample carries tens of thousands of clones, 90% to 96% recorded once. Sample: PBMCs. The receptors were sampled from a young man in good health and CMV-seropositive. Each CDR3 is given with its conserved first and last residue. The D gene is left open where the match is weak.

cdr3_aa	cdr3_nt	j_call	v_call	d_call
CASSLVTGDQPQHF	TGTGCCAGCAGTTTAGTGACAGGGGATCAGCCCCAGCATTTT	TRBJ1-5	TRBV27	TRBD1
CASSRNVRVNTEAFF	TGTGCCAGCAGCCGCAATGTGAGGGTGAACACTGAAGCTTTCTTT	TRBJ1-1	TRBV7-9	-
CASSLTPDRGFSYEQYF	TGTGCCAGCAGCCTAACCCCGGACAGGGGTTTTTCCTACGAGCAGTACTTC	TRBJ2-7	TRBV11-2	TRBD1
CASSQVGTYSYEQYF	TGTGCCAGCAGCCAAGTCGGTACGTACTCCTACGAGCAGTACTTC	TRBJ2-7	TRBV4-2	-
CASSADRGSHNEQFF	TGCGCCAGCAGTGCAGACAGAGGAAGTCACAATGAGCAGTTCTTC	TRBJ2-1	TRBV10-1	-
CASSSRMGGVAYEQYF	TGTGCCAGCAGCTCGCGCATGGGAGGCGTTGCCTACGAGCAGTACTTC	TRBJ2-7	TRBV28	-
CASSQDWGEGLYEQYF	TGCGCCAGCAGCCAAGACTGGGGGGAGGGACTTTACGAGCAGTACTTC	TRBJ2-7	TRBV4-1	TRBD2
CASSEPPGDGNTIYF	TGTGCCAGCAGTGAACCTCCAGGGGACGGAAACACCATATATTTT	TRBJ1-3	TRBV6-1	-
CASSLTGGEETQYF	TGTGCCAGCAGCTTAACGGGGGGGGAAGAGACCCAGTACTTC	TRBJ2-5	TRBV7-9	TRBD2
CASSSPHSGGPQETQYF	TGTGCCAGCAGTTCACCTCATAGCGGAGGTCCACAAGAGACCCAGTACTTC	TRBJ2-5	TRBV27	-